This TCR beta chain was sequenced for a study of human T cells and chemical hapten exposure. The CDR3 totals 13 residues. V shed 7 bases and J shed 5 bases, with 15 bases lying between them. The V gene's germline CDR1 is MNHEY and CDR2 SVGEGT. This clonotype turned up a few times. Separate cDNA molecules received unique molecular identifiers, which the library attached to them. Using its own MiXCR run on the RACE reads, TCRdb lists one record per CDR3 protein. The sample holds approximately 260,000 distinct CDR3 sequences, approximately 8.4% seen once. Time point given: pre-sensitization, week 0. Documented treatment: therapeutic diphenylcyclopropenone sensitization with weekly scalp DPC.

The sample in question was whole blood, obtained in connection with sensitization to the hapten diphenylcyclopropenone (DPC). The rearrangement joins TRBV6-2 or TRBV6-3 to TRBJ2-7, with TRBD1 as a possible D gene (6 bases). The clonotype comes from a woman in her forties with alopecia areata. Some clones in this sample may be carry-over from other donors' samples. Written as DNA, the CDR3 is TGTGCCAGCAATTTAGACAGGTCCCACGAGCAGTACTTC. Its protein product is CASNLDRSHEQYF.